This paragraph reports one T cell receptor (beta chain). Some clones are missing from TCRdb's copy, which holds only in-frame ones; the method was immunoSEQ multiplex PCR. The sample contains tens of thousands of clones, over 85% of which appear only once. This entry belongs to a study of graft-versus-host responses after intestinal transplantation. The V end was cut by 6 bases, the J end by 6 bases, with 18 bases between. Per the germline V gene, CDR1 is SGHRS and CDR2 is YFSETQ. The CDR3 is 15 residues long. This chain joins TRBV5-1 and TRBJ2-2; possibly TRBD1 or TRBD2 for D (5 bases each). This TCR derives from a human patient who received an intestinal transplant, so some T cells may come from the graft donor. The sample was bone marrow, taken roughly 110 weeks after intestinal transplantation. DNA for the CDR3: TGCGCCAGCACCGAGGTCCCGGGGCGGGCCGGGGAGCTGTTTTTT. Translated: CASTEVPGRAGELFF.